The T cell receptor beta chain described here comes from a study of regulatory T cells in long-lasting Graves disease. Study in general: Disease was considered persistent Graves' disease after over 5 years of antithyroid drugs (with positive TSH receptor antibodies).

At least ten counts were recorded for this clonotype. Antigen specificity is unknown. Time point: persistent/refractory GD, antithyroid drugs over 5 years with positive TRAb. PBMC-extracted RNA yielded the TCR library. Germline loops: CDR1 MNHNS, CDR2 SASEGT. The CDR3 runs 15 residues. The ends lost 4 bases at V and 9 bases at J; junction bases unmatched: 9. iRepertoire HTBI primers and Arm-PCR of CDR3 regions built TCR beta libraries. Original handling: In the combined samples, roughly 62 TRBV and 11 to 15 TRBJ segments were identified. One entry per CDR3 protein, called by TCRdb with MiXCR from the multiplex PCR reads. The V and J calls and clone size are TCRdb's, not the authors'. The sample consists of 450,000 or so distinct CDR3 sequences, approximately 23% of them appearing once. Study observations and caveats: Patients with persistent Graves' had lower TCR diversity than newly diagnosed patients.

The chain carries TRBV6-1 and TRBJ2-2, with 9 bases identical to TRBD1. Specimen: peripheral blood mononuclear cells (PBMCs), collected when the disease was refractory, from a patient treated with antithyroid drugs. This receptor was taken from a female donor with Graves disease. The CDR3 DNA sequence: TGTGCCAGCAGTGTTACCGGGACAGGGTTCTGGGAGCTGTTTTTT. Protein: CASSVTGTGFWELFF.